This T cell receptor beta chain comes out of a study of cytomegalovirus exposure and HLA in healthy donors. Findings and caveats of the study: There were a few CMV-associated chains whose specificity for CMV antigens was confirmed in vitro. Cytomegalovirus status, reportedly, was diagnosed with high specificity and sensitivity by the classifier.

The donors were members of the roughly 120-subject validation cohort (separate from the roughly 670-subject first cohort). CDR1 and CDR2 from the germline V gene are MNHEY and SMNVEV (reference sequence). Trimming removed 5 bases at V and 2 bases at J, with 13 bases between. This CDR3 has 15 amino acids. The data were produced by immunoSEQ multiplex PCR, yet TCRdb's version contains in-frame clones alone and is incomplete. The repertoire holds about 160,000 clones, with nearly 90% as singletons. About this clone itself: Its antigen remains unidentified.

Material for sequencing was PBMCs. V usage is TRBV27 and J usage is TRBJ1-3, with D possibly TRBD1 on 5 matching bases. This clonotype originated in a woman between 18 and 30 years old in good health and CMV-seropositive. The chain's CDR3 is CASSLSPTAGNTIYF. The DNA for the CDR3 is TGTGCCAGCAGTCTTAGTCCGACAGCTGGAAACACCATATATTTT.